The 7 T cell receptor beta chains below all came from one sample that was sequenced in a study of graft-versus-host responses after intestinal transplantation. Profiled with immunoSEQ multiplex PCR; TCRdb holds only in-frame clones, not every one. The sample includes 8,500 to 14,000 clones, 76% of them seen just once. Grafts had their tissue processed, releasing intraepithelial and lamina propria lymphocytes. The sequencing used ileum tissue, collected 23 days after intestinal transplant. Every receptor here comes from a human patient who received an intestinal transplant, so some T cells may come from the graft donor.

The chain links TRBV5-6 to TRBJ2-7, with 11 bases that match TRBD2. From germline, CDR1 is SGHDT and CDR2 YYEEEE. The CDR3 length is 18 residues. Trimming removed 0 bases from V and 4 bases from J; junction bases left unmatched: 12. CDR3 bases: TGTGCCAGCAGCTTGGCCGGTGGGGCGGGACTAGCGGATTACGAGCAGTACTTC. Encoded protein: CASSLAGGAGLADYEQYF. Supplemented by reference TRBV5-6 and TRBJ2-7, the full variable domain reads DAGVTQSPTHLIKTRGQQVTLRCSPKSGHDTVSWYQQALGQGPQFIFQYYEEEERQRGNFPDRFSGHQFPNYSSELNVNALLLGDSALYLCASSLAGGAGLADYEQYFGPGTRLTVT.

The V and J genes are TRBV7-6 and TRBJ2-5; no definite D call. Germline V lookup: CDR1 SGHVS, CDR2 FNYEAQ. V was cut by 4 bases and J by 2 bases, with 8 bases left in between. The CDR3 is 13 amino acids. CDR3 in amino acids: CASSSRAQETQYF. The CDR3 DNA reads as TGTGCCAGCAGCTCCCGGGCACAAGAGACCCAGTACTTC.

The chain recombines TRBV6-1 with TRBJ2-1; tentative D call: TRBD2 (6 bases). The V end was cut by 2 bases, the J end by 1 base, with 18 bases between. The CDR3 runs 18 residues. In germline, CDR1 is MNHNS, CDR2 SASEGT. The CDR3 DNA is TGTGCCAGCAGTGAATCACCCGCCGGGACTTCTTCCTACAATGAGCAGTTCTTC. Residues: CASSESPAGTSSYNEQFF.

V usage is TRBV5-4 and J usage is TRBJ2-2; D not resolved. The CDR3 has 13 amino acids. CDR1 SGHNT and CDR2 YYREEE come from the germline V gene (reference sequence). V lost 0 bases, J lost 9 bases, and 9 bases lay in between. The DNA of the CDR3 is TGTGCCAGCAGCTTGGGAGAGGAGCGGGAGCTGTTTTTT. Its protein is CASSLGEERELFF.

The genes are TRBV4-2 and TRBJ2-3; perhaps TRBD2 as D (6 bases). The CDR3 extends over 13 amino acids. From germline, CDR1 is LGHNA and CDR2 YNFKEQ. V was trimmed by 0 bases and J by 9 bases, leaving 10 bases between them. This chain's CDR3 is CASSQDTGGTQYF. The CDR3 DNA reads as TGTGCCAGCAGCCAAGATACAGGAGGGACGCAGTATTTT.

The genes are TRBV5-6 and TRBJ1-1, with D perhaps TRBD1 (6 bases). CDR1 is SGHDT, CDR2 YYEEEE, per germline. Trimming took off 4 bases at V and 2 bases at J, with 9 bases between the two ends. The CDR3 is 13 residues long. CDR3 in DNA: TGTGCCAGCAGCCGGGGACAAAACACTGAAGCTTTCTTT. Translating it yields CASSRGQNTEAFF.

The chain employs TRBV7-3 and TRBJ1-4; no reliable D call. The CDR3 spans 14 residues. V lost 4 bases and J lost 3, with 9 bases in between. The germline CDR1 and CDR2 sequences are SGHTA and FQGTGA. The CDR3, as DNA: TGTGCCAGCAGCTCCAGCCAACCTAATGAAAAACTGTTTTTT. Translated, it gives CASSSSQPNEKLFF.